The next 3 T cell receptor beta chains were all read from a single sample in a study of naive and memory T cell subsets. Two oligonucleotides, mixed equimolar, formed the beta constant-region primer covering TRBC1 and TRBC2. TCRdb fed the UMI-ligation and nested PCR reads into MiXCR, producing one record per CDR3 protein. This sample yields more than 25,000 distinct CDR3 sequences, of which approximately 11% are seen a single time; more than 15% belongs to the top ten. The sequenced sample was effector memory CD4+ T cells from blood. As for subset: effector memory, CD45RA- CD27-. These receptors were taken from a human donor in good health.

This CDR3 is CAISESGRAPYEQYF. CDR3 sequence (DNA): TGTGCCATCAGTGAGAGCGGGAGGGCCCCCTACGAGCAGTACTTC. The gene calls are TRBV10-3 and TRBJ2-7, with 10 positions matching TRBD2. CDR3 size: 15 residues. Trimming cost V 2 bases and J 2 bases; bases outside gene matches: 3. CDR1 is ENHRY, CDR2 SYGVKD, per germline.

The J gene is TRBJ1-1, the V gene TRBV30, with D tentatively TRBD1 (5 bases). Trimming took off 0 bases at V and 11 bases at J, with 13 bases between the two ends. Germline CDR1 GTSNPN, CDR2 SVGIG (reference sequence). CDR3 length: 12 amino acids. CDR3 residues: CAWSVLRQMAFF. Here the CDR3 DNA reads TGTGCCTGGAGTGTACTACGACAGATGGCTTTCTTT.

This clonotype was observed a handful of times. CDR3 DNA: TGTGCCAGCAGTTTATCGAGGGGGGGCGGACAGCCCCAGCATTTT. Translated: CASSLSRGGGQPQHF. This sequence joins TRBV27 and TRBJ1-5; D may be TRBD1 (6 bases). The ends were cut back, 0 bases at V and 7 bases at J, with 13 bases in the middle. CDR1 and CDR2 from the germline V gene are MNHEY and SMNVEV (reference sequence). CDR3 length: 15 residues.